A selection of T cell receptor beta chains follows, all from one sample in a study of cytomegalovirus exposure and HLA in healthy donors. Method: immunoSEQ multiplex PCR; TCRdb's copy keeps in-frame clones and lacks some. The sample holds around 91,000 clones; approximately 64% are singletons and the top ten take approximately 3%. Sequenced sample: PBMCs. The receptors originated from a man aged 55 to 70 in good health and CMV-seronegative. Both conserved end residues are trimmed from each CDR3.

V: TRBV6-1; CDR3: ASSRGNSYEQY
V: TRBV5-4; CDR3: ASSLGAGSFTDTQY
V: TRBV5-1; CDR3: ASSLQGDNNSPLH
V: TRBV7-9; CDR3: ASSRPGLVTDTQY
V: TRBV7-9; CDR3: SSSRQGRGGYT
V: TRBV11-1; CDR3: ASTEQIDSPLH
V: TRBV5-1; CDR3: ASSLGLTGSYEQY
V: TRBV12-5; CDR3: ASGLVRSGDIGYT
V: TRBV30; CDR3: AWSVLTGGGYT
V: TRBV11-3; CDR3: ASSLPKTGSTKNIQY
V: TRBV5-4; CDR3: ASSLLGQGLNEQF
V: TRBV19; CDR3: ASREQFSGELF
V: TRBV29-1; CDR3: SVARLFADEQY
V: TRBV6-4; CDR3: ASSDEMGGRETQY
V: TRBV28; CDR3: ASTKQGTNEKLF
V: TRBV28; CDR3: ASSSRSRDRSSGANVLT
V: TRBV5-1; CDR3: ASSSWTSGGSGANVLT
V: TRBV5-1; CDR3: ASSPRLAEGTTDTQY
V: TRBV4-2; CDR3: ASSLGTSGNQETQY
V: TRBV7-2; CDR3: ASSARTGFPGSYNSPLH
V: TRBV6-1; CDR3: ASRTGGVQLETQY
V: TRBV9; CDR3: ASSPEGVATGELF
V: TRBV16; CDR3: ASRSGSGGNEKLF
V: TRBV29-1; CDR3: SVVLGGGTEAF
V: TRBV7-9; CDR3: ASAGQGNQPQH
V: TRBV5-4; CDR3: ASTKPEGDSRYT
V: TRBV5-1; CDR3: ASSLEGVLRDGYT
V: TRBV10-1; CDR3: ASSELIAGRNEQF
V: TRBV5-6; CDR3: ASRRMGGFSYEQY
V: TRBV7-9; CDR3: ASSLEGTVNTEAF
V: TRBV7-3; CDR3: ASSLYFGNEQF
V: TRBV7-6; CDR3: ASRPTGPGELF
V: TRBV12-5; CDR3: ASGSLQPQH
V: TRBV6-5; CDR3: ASSYSRARGNEQF
V: TRBV7-2; CDR3: ASSLVGGGNYEQY
V: TRBV9; CDR3: ASSPDSYSGNTIY
V: TRBV14; CDR3: ASSQDNGDTQY
V: TRBV9; CDR3: ASSVGLAGAYEQY
V: TRBV27; CDR3: ASSLLTGGRETQY
V: TRBV6-1; CDR3: ASSSLTTANYGYT
V: TRBV18; CDR3: ASSPPTGANTEAF
V: TRBV27; CDR3: ASRKSGTPTNYGYT
V: TRBV27; CDR3: ASSFTGSSTDTQY
V: TRBV12-2; CDR3: ASRLGDRDQETQY
V: TRBV18; CDR3: ASSPTGLETQY
V: TRBV11-2; CDR3: ASSLDGGGAMETQY
V: TRBV6-1; CDR3: AGGHEQF
V: TRBV7-9; CDR3: ASSSGQQNTGELF
V: TRBV11-2; CDR3: ASSPQGVNTEAF
V: TRBV6-1; CDR3: ASRGLAGADTQY
V: TRBV6-6; CDR3: ASSTDSANTIY
V: TRBV30; CDR3: AWSGLAGRTDTQY
V: TRBV29-1; CDR3: SVARDSNTGELF
V: TRBV28; CDR3: ASSKPGQGGYEQY
V: TRBV7-8; CDR3: ASSPRTSYNEQF
V: TRBV28; CDR3: AVPTRYSYT
V: TRBV6-1; CDR3: ATLGTPTNEKLF